This entry describes one T cell receptor beta chain. The antigen it binds to is not known. No much larger clone is present one base from it, and per-base qualities are unavailable. Patients with autoimmune disease history or receiving systemic immunosuppression were excluded from the trial. Peripheral blood for TCR sequencing was collected from all dose cohorts at baseline, on cycle 4 day 1, and on cycle 7 day 1. Samples came from an open-label, multicenter, first-in-human phase I dose-escalation trial of ivuxolimab. Adults with locally advanced or metastatic head and neck squamous cell, hepatocellular, melanoma or renal cell carcinoma were enrolled in the trial. Before TCR sequencing, CD4+ and CD8+ T cells were separately sorted from peripheral blood. The sample comes from a study of OX40 agonist ivuxolimab in advanced cancers. Context from the whole study: Ivuxolimab was a fully human IgG2 agonistic monoclonal antibody targeting the costimulatory receptor OX40 (CD134). Intravenous ivuxolimab was administered to patients every 2 weeks at six dose levels: 0.01, 0.1, 0.3, 1.5, 3 and 10 mg/kg. In the dose-escalation cohort, 82.7% of patients were male, and the mean age was roughly 60 years, with a range of about 20 to 90. The paper reports the monotherapy dose-escalation portion (N = 52 patients) of the phase I ivuxolimab trial. Of the approximately 50 dose-escalation patients, hepatocellular carcinoma was present in around 20, melanoma in some 15, renal cell carcinoma in 9 and head and neck cancer in 9. Partial responses were achieved by three dose-escalation patients, of whom one had hepatocellular carcinoma and two had cutaneous melanoma. Prior anti-PD-1, anti-PD-L1 or anti-CTLA-4 therapy was permitted, and 30% to 45% of dose-escalation patients had received checkpoint inhibitors. The purpose of peripheral TCRbeta sequencing was to test whether ivuxolimab changed TCR sequence diversity and led to clonal T-cell expansion. Overall results and qualifications from the work: Low levels of normalized T-cell clonal expansion were also seen in some patients who did not respond. Which antigens the clonally expanded peripheral T cells were specific for was not determined. After ivuxolimab, CD8+ T cells had more expanded clones than CD4+ T cells on average. In the 0.1-3.0 mg/kg groups, partial responders had among the lowest normalized peripheral clonal expansion, particularly in CD8+ T cells. At doses of 0.1 to 3.0 mg/kg, clonal expansion of both CD4+ and CD8+ T cells in blood was seen between baseline and week 6.

The CDR3 starts with the cysteine, ends with the phenylalanine, and has 14 residues. Kept here is only the CDR3 DNA, which spans 42 bases and is read in frame from base 1. The germline V gene encodes CDR1 SEHNR and CDR2 FQNEAQ (reference sequence). V is trimmed back by 1 base and J by 5 bases, and the junction contains 2 bases that no gene match accounts for. To sequence the TCRbeta CDR3 region, genomic DNA was isolated from the sorted cells. TCRbeta CDR3 regions were sequenced using the immunoSEQ Assay. This is the immuneACCESS table as TCRdb keeps it, with only in-frame sequences that have V and J called. A part of the clones is gone; compared with another copy, unresolved V genes explain less than half, and the rest is unexplained. This sample is represented by about 45,000 clones; roughly 94% of them were singletons. The ten largest clones capture approximately 10% of the sample.

The receptor chain draws on TRBV7-9 and TRBJ2-1, and 7 junction bases match TRBD2. This TCR was recovered from an adult with an advanced solid tumor such as melanoma, head and neck, liver or kidney cancer. The sample consisted of CD4+ or CD8+ T cells sorted from blood, taken in a trial of the OX40 agonist ivuxolimab. The nucleotide sequence reads TGTGCCAGCAGCTTAGTGGCGGGAGACAATGAGCAGTTCTTC. Its product reads: CASSLVAGDNEQFF.